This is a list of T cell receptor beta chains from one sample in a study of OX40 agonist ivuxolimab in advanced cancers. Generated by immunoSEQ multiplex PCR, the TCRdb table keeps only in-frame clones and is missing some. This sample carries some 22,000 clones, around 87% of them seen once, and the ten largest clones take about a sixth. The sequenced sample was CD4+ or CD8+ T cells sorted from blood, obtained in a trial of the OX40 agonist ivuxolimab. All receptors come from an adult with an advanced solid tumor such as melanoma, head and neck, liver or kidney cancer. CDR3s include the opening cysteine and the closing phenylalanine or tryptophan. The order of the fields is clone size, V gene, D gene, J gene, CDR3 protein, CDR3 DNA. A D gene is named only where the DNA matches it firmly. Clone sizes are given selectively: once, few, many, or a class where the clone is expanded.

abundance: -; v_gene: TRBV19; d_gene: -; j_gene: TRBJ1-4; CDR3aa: CASSAYRVQVNEKLFF; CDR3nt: TGTGCCAGTAGTGCCTACAGGGTCCAGGTGAATGAAAAACTGTTTTTT
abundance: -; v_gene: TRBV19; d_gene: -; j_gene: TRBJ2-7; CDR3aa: CASTPGPGAPYEQYF; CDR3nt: TGTGCCAGTACCCCCGGACCGGGGGCCCCCTACGAGCAGTACTTC
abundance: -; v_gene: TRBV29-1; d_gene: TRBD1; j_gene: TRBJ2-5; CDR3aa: CSCRQGSQETQYF; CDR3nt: TGCAGCTGCCGACAGGGGTCCCAAGAGACCCAGTACTTC
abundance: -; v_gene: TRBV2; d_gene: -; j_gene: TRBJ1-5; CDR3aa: CASRARGNQPQHF; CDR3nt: TGTGCCAGCAGAGCCCGAGGGAATCAGCCCCAGCATTTT
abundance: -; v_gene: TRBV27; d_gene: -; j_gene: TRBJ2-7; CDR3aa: CASSGNFPRLYEQYF; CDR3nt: TGTGCCAGCAGTGGGAACTTCCCTAGATTATACGAGCAGTACTTC
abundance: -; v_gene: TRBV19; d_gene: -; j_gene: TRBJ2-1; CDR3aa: CASTGPQEQFF; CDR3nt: TGTGCCAGTACAGGGCCCCAGGAGCAGTTCTTC
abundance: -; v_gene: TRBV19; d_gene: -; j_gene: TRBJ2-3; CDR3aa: CASSSEGGTDTQYF; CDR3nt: TGTGCCAGTAGTAGTGAGGGTGGCACAGATACGCAGTATTTT
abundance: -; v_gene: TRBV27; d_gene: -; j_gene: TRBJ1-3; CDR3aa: CASSLDRGNTIYF; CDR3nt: TGTGCCAGCAGTCTAGACAGGGGAAACACCATATATTTT
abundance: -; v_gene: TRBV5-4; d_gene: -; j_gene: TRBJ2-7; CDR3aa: CASSVDAVLSDYEQYF; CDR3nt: TGTGCCAGCAGCGTCGACGCCGTTTTGTCCGACTACGAGCAGTACTTC
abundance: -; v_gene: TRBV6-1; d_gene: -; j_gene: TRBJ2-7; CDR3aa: CASRAAYEQYF; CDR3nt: TGTGCCAGCAGGGCAGCCTACGAGCAGTACTTC
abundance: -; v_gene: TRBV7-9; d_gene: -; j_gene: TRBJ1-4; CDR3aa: CASKGGHGEKLFF; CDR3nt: TGTGCCAGCAAAGGGGGGCATGGCGAAAAACTGTTTTTT
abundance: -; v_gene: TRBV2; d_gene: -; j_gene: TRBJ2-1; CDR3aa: CASSDHGGLNEQFF; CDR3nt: TGTGCCAGCAGTGATCACGGGGGGCTCAATGAGCAGTTCTTC
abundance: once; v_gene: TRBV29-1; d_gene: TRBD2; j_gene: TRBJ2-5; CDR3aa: CSVELAAQETQYF; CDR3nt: TGCAGCGTCGAACTAGCGGCCCAAGAGACCCAGTACTTC
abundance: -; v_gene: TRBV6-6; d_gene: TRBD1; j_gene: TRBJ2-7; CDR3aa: CASSYLDRLYEQYF; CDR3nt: TGTGCCAGCAGTTACCTGGACAGGTTATACGAGCAGTACTTC
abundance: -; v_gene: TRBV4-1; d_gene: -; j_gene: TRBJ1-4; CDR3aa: CASSQVSPNGEKLFF; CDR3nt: TGCGCCAGCAGCCAAGTCAGCCCAAATGGGGAAAAACTGTTTTTT
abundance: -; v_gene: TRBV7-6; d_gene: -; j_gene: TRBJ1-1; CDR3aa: CASSLGVHTEAFF; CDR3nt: TGTGCCAGCAGCTTAGGGGTCCACACTGAAGCTTTCTTT
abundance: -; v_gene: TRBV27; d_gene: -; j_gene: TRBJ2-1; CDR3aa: CASSLGGRNNEQFF; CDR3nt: TGTGCCAGCAGTTTAGGGGGCCGGAACAATGAGCAGTTCTTC
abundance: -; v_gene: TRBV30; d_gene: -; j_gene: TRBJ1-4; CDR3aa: CAWSQGGATNEKLFF; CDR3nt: TGTGCCTGGAGTCAGGGTGGCGCAACTAATGAAAAACTGTTTTTT
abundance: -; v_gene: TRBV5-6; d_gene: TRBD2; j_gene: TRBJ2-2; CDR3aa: CASSFLTSDTGELFF; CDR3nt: TGTGCCAGCAGCTTCCTAACTAGCGACACCGGGGAGCTGTTTTTT
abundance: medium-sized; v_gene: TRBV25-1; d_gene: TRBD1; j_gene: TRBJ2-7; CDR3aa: CASSEVGQGNYEQYF; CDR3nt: TGTGCCAGCAGTGAGGTTGGACAGGGTAACTACGAGCAGTACTTC
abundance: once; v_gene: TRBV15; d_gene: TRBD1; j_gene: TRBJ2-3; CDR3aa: CATSRDRGADTQYF; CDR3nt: TGTGCCACCAGCAGGGACAGGGGTGCAGATACGCAGTATTTT
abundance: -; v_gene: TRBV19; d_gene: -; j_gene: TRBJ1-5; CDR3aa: CASSIRWGGGSPQHF; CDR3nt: TGTGCCAGTAGTATACGCTGGGGCGGGGGTTCGCCCCAGCATTTT
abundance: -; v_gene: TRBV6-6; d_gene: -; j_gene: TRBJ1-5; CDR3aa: CASSFASKSQPQHF; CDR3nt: TGTGCCAGCAGTTTTGCCAGTAAGAGTCAGCCCCAGCATTTT
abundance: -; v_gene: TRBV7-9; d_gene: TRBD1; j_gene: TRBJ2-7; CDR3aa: CASSSSGTGVGSTYEQYF; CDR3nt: TGTGCCAGCAGCAGTTCCGGGACAGGGGTCGGATCCACCTACGAGCAGTACTTC
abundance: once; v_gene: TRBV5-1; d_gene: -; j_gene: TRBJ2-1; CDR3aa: CASSLYGAYNEQFF; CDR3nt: TGCGCCAGCAGCTTGTATGGGGCTTACAATGAGCAGTTCTTC
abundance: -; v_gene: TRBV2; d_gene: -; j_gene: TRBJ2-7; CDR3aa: CASSEGEQYF; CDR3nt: TGTGCCAGCAGTGAAGGGGAGCAGTACTTC
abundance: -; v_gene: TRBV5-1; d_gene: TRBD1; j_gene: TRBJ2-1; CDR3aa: CASSLLIPGTGFYNEQFF; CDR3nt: TGCGCCAGCAGCTTGTTAATCCCCGGGACAGGGTTCTACAATGAGCAGTTCTTC
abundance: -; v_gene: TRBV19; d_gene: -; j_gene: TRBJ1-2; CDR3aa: CASKVYSAYGYTF; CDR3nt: TGTGCCAGTAAGGTGTACAGCGCCTATGGCTACACCTTC
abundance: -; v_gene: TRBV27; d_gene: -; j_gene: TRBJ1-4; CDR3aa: CASSLYQGGEKLFF; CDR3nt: TGTGCCAGCAGTTTGTACCAGGGTGGTGAAAAACTGTTTTTT
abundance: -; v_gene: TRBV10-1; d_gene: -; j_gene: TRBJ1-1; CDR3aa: CASSESTGDTNTEAFF; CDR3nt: TGCGCCAGCAGTGAGTCGACGGGGGACACGAACACTGAAGCTTTCTTT
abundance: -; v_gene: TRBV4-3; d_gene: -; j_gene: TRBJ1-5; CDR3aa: CASRAPWWQPQHF; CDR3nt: TGCGCCAGCAGGGCCCCCTGGTGGCAGCCCCAGCATTTT
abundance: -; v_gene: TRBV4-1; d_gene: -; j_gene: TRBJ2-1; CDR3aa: CASSTRDGQQFF; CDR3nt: TGCGCCAGCAGCACCCGGGACGGACAGCAGTTCTTC